Below, 3 T cell receptor beta chains from the same sample are listed, as sequenced in a study of blood T cell repertoires in COVID-19. Repertoires were generated with immunoSEQ multiplex PCR, while TCRdb's copy carries only in-frame clones and drops some. The sample holds some 300,000 clones, approximately 85% seen once. What was sequenced was PBMCs or T cells enriched from blood (not recorded which). The receptors stem from a woman aged 25 to 39 who had recovered from COVID-19.

The chain is built from TRBV5-1 and TRBJ1-3; the D gene is possibly TRBD1 (5 bases). Germline CDR1 is SGHRS and CDR2 is YFSETQ. V was pared by 4 bases and J by 2 bases, with 10 bases between. CDR3 length: 14 amino acids. The CDR3 nucleotides are TGCGCCAGCAGCCTTAGGGGAACTGGAAACACCATATATTTT. Its translation: CASSLRGTGNTIYF.

This clone was detected only once. This sequence joins TRBV4-3 and TRBJ1-1; 8 bases map to TRBD1. Losses at the gene ends were 2 bases for V and 7 bases for J; bases not matched to a gene: 6. The germline gives CDR1 LGHNA, CDR2 YSLEER. This CDR3 is 14 amino acids long. This CDR3 reads CASSQSRTGNEAFF. In DNA form, the CDR3 reads TGCGCCAGCAGCCAAAGTAGGACAGGGAATGAAGCTTTCTTT.

The chain is built from TRBV9 and TRBJ2-5; 7 nucleotides align to TRBD1. CDR1 is SGDLS, CDR2 YYNGEE, per germline. With 4 bases clipped from V and 2 bases from J, the junction kept 5 bases outside the gene matches. CDR3 length equals 14 residues. The CDR3 sequence: CASSLGTVQETQYF. CDR3 nucleotides: TGTGCCAGCAGCCTTGGGACAGTGCAAGAGACCCAGTACTTC.